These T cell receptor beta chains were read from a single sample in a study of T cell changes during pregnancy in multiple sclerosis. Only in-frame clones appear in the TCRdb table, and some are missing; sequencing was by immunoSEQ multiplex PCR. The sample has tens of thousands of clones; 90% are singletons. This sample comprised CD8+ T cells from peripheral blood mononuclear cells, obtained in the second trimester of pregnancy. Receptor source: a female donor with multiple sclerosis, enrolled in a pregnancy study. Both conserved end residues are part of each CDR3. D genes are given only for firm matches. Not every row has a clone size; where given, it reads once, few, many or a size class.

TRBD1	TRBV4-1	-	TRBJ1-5	TGCGCCAGCAGCCCATTAGGGGGCGGCCAGCCCCAGCATTTT	CASSPLGGGQPQHF
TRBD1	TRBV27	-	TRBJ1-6	TGTGCCAGCAGTAAAACAGGGGGCTTTTCACCCCTCCACTTT	CASSKTGGFSPLHF
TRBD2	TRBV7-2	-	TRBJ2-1	TGTGCCAGCAGCCTCTGGACTAGCGCATACAATGAGCAGTTCTTC	CASSLWTSAYNEQFF
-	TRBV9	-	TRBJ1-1	TGTGCCAGCAGCGTAGCTGGGGGGGGAGGGACTGAAGCTTTCTTT	CASSVAGGGGTEAFF
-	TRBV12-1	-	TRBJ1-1	TGTGCCAGCAGTCCTACAGGGAGGGGGGACACTGAAGCTTTCTTT	CASSPTGRGDTEAFF
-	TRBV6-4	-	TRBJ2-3	TGTGCCAGCAGTGAACTTGGGGCAAATGGAGATACGCAGTATTTT	CASSELGANGDTQYF
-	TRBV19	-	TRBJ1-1	TGTGCCAGTAGTATAGATCTCGGCACTGAAGCTTTCTTT	CASSIDLGTEAFF
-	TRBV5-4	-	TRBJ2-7	TGTGCCAGCAGCTTGACTGAAAAGAGCTCCTACGAGCAGTACTTC	CASSLTEKSSYEQYF
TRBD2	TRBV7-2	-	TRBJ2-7	TGTGCCAGCAGCTTATATCCTAGCGGGAGGTACGAGCAGTACTTC	CASSLYPSGRYEQYF
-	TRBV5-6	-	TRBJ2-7	TGTGCCAGCAGCTTGGGAGCGTGGCCCCAAACCGAGCAGTACTTC	CASSLGAWPQTEQYF
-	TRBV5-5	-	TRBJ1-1	TGTGCCAGCAGCGTACGGGGGGTGGGCACTGAAGCTTTCTTT	CASSVRGVGTEAFF
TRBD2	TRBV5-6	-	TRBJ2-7	TGTGCCAGCAGCTTGTTGCTAGCGGGAGCCCCCACTCGGTACGAGCAGTACTTC	CASSLLLAGAPTRYEQYF
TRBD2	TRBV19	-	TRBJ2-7	TGTGCCACCACCTACGGGAGGGACTACTACGAGCAGTACTTC	CATTYGRDYYEQYF
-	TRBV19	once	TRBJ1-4	TGTGCCAGTAGCAACAGGGCAACTAATGAAAAACTGTTTTTT	CASSNRATNEKLFF
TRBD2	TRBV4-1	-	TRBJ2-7	TGCGCCAGCAGCCCCCCTAAGGTTAGCGGGAAGGTCCCCGAGCAGTACTTC	CASSPPKVSGKVPEQYF
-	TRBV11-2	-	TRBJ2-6	TGTGCCAGCGCGACCCCAGGGGACTCTGGGGCCAACGTCCTGACTTTC	CASATPGDSGANVLTF